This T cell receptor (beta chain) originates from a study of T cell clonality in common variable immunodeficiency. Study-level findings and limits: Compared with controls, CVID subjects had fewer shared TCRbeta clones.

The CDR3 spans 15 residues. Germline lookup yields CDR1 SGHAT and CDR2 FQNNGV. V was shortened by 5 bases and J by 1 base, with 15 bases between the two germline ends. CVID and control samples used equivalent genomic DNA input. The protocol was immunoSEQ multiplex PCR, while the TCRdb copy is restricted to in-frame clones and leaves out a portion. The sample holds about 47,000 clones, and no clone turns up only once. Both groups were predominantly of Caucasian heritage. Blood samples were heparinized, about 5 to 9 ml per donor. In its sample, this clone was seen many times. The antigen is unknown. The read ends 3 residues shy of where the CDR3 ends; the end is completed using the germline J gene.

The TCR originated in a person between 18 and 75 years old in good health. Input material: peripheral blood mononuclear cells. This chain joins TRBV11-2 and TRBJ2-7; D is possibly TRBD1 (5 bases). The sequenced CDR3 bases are TGTGCCAGCAGCGACACAGGTTCCCCTTCCTACGAG. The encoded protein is CASSDTGSPSYE. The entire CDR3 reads CASSDTGSPSYEQYF.